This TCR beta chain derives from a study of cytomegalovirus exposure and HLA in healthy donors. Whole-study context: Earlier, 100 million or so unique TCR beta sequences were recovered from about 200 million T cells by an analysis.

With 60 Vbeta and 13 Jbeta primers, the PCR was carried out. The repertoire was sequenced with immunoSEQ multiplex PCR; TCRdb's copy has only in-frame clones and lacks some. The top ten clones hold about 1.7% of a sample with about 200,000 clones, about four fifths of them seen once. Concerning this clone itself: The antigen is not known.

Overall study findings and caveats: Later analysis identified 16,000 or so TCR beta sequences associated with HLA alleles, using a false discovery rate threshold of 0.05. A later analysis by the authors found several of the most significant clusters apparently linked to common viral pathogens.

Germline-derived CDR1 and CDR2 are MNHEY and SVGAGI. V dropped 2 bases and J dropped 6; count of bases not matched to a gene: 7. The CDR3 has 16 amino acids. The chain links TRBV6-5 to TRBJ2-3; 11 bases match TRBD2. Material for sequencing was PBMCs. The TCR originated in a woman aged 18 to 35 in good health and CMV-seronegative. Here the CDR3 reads CASSYAGLAEGDTQYF. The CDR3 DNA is TGTGCCAGCAGTTACGCGGGACTAGCGGAGGGGGATACGCAGTATTTT.